The rows below give T cell receptor beta chains drawn from one sample of a study of blood T cells in healthy people across ages. TCRdb called the 5' RACE reads again in MiXCR, with one record for every CDR3 protein. Among 380,000 or so distinct CDR3 sequences, 50% to 60% were seen once, and the ten largest hold around 50%. Material for sequencing was blood. These receptors were obtained from a man in his sixties in good health. CDR3s include the opening cysteine and the closing phenylalanine or tryptophan.

j_call v_call cdr3_aa
TRBJ2-7 TRBV6-1 CASSEKVHEQYF
TRBJ2-1 TRBV5-5 CASSLGSSGHNEQFF
TRBJ2-7 TRBV7-2 CASSSSRDLPYEQYF
TRBJ2-7 TRBV18 CASSPREDWEQYF
TRBJ2-1 TRBV20-1 CSALTSGTYNEQFF
TRBJ2-7 TRBV7-7 CASSFGPASNYEQYF
TRBJ2-1 TRBV5-1 CASGLGDTGYNEQFF
TRBJ1-1 TRBV6-1 CASSGGRLNTEAFF
TRBJ2-1 TRBV21-1 CASSKARTSAYSANEQFF
TRBJ2-5 TRBV10-3 CAISEGTGPQETQYF
TRBJ1-2 TRBV20-1 CSAREEGWAGYTF
TRBJ1-6 TRBV7-9 CASSPQVLNSPLHF
TRBJ2-3 TRBV7-2 CASSLAAAGPDTQYF
TRBJ2-3 TRBV7-2 CASSLVGGGTDTHYF
TRBJ2-6 TRBV29-1 CSVDPPGSGANVLTF
TRBJ2-7 TRBV20-1 CSARDGQQSGGQYF
NA TRBV29-1 CSVSRQGSSSEQYF
TRBJ2-3 TRBV20-1 CSARGNFGTGTDTQYF
TRBJ2-1 TRBV11-3 CASSLGLAGEHEQFF
TRBJ2-5 TRBV6-4 CASSDSAGSQETQYF
TRBJ2-7 TRBV6-2/TRBV6-3 CASSYSMEEADTYEQYF
TRBJ2-3 TRBV27 CASSTGTSQDTQYF
TRBJ2-1 TRBV6-1 CASSPSSEGNEQFF
TRBJ2-3 TRBV10-3 CAFARTVTDTQYF
TRBJ1-2 TRBV14 CASSQFRYGYTF
TRBJ2-7 TRBV20-1 CSAPTGASYEQYF
TRBJ2-3 TRBV7-2 CASSLVGTGGADTQYF
TRBJ2-3 TRBV3-1 CASSQGRVTDTQYF
TRBJ2-3 TRBV20-1 CSAPPTGGGPSTDTQYF
TRBJ2-5 TRBV9 CASSVALNPSTDGEQYF
TRBJ2-5 TRBV7-2 CASIRTPTETQYF
TRBJ2-3 TRBV7-2 CASSKWGDTQYF
TRBJ2-7 TRBV6-5 CASTPGGSSSYEQYF
TRBJ2-2 TRBV7-9 CASSLGQGKTGELFF
TRBJ2-3 TRBV20-1 CSATPISLTSGMGDTQYF
NA TRBV10-3 CTISGGGLAATDYNEQYF
TRBJ2-4 TRBV18 CASSPEGLAGGKGQYF
TRBJ2-5 TRBV6-5 CASSDPRVQETQYF
TRBJ2-3 TRBV20-1 CSALPGRGLAGGQDTQYF
TRBJ1-6 TRBV3-1 CASSQGHGYSPLHF
TRBJ2-3 TRBV7-9 CASSPWSTDTQYF
NA TRBV20-1 CSPEVGGWETQYF
TRBJ2-6 TRBV20-1 CSARPPHSGANVLTF
TRBJ2-1 TRBV24-1 CATSDRHSPKGNEQFF
TRBJ2-7 TRBV10-2 CASRLTGGGQGAYEQYF
TRBJ2-5 TRBV11-2 CASSLDPNRGETQYF
TRBJ1-1 TRBV10-1 CASSDRPENTEAFF
TRBJ1-2 TRBV5-5 CASSLGARDSTF
TRBJ2-5 TRBV20-1 CSAREQETQYF
TRBJ1-1 TRBV7-9 CASSFLGTVQAFF
TRBJ2-1 TRBV29-1 CSPQAGNEQFF
TRBJ2-7 TRBV29-1 CSVELPGTAYEQYF
TRBJ1-2 TRBV7-2 CASSALTGNYGYTF
TRBJ1-1 TRBV28 CASSFDRMNTEAFF
TRBJ2-3 TRBV7-9 CASSRTGISTDTQYF
NA TRBV18 CASSPDRSGVEQYF
TRBJ1-2 TRBV5-1 CASSLDGESGYTF